This T cell receptor (beta chain) was retrieved from a study of shared clonotypes between healthy human individuals (dated by TCRdb to 2018 to 2020). Regarding the complete study: A couple of women and a few men aged 18 to 49 years were included in the cohort. Each donor's leukapheresis produced roughly between roughly 0.85 and 9.5 billion PBMCs. Blood TCR repertoires of roughly five healthy adults were deeply sequenced to estimate repertoire size and the extent of clonotype sharing between individuals. For each donor, CD4 naive and CD4 memory were each given three plates, CD8 naive was given two plates, and CD8 memory was given one plate. To increase sequencing depth and limit assay-specific biases, TCR repertoire library preparation and sequencing were carried out by different laboratories using diverse techniques. Study-level results and caveats: Pairwise subsampling indicated that sequencing depth was expected to affect the degree of clonotype sharing among donors. Sampling was restricted to blood, and TCR repertoires in tissue are likely to differ from TCR repertoires in blood. Across a few donors, around 5.4% of naive CD4, roughly 3.5% of naive CD8, about 2.3% of memory CD4, and roughly 0.4% of memory CD8 clonotypes were shared. Naive subsets generally had larger estimated clonotype richness than memory subsets did. Compared with non-shared clonotypes, clonotypes shared by all four sorted-subset donors had higher generation probabilities. Incomplete sequencing was indicated by rarefaction of sorted-subset datasets, despite the large sequencing depth. Because the study included a small number of donors, the genetic and exposure-history diversity represented was limited.

With regard to this clone: Its antigen has not been determined. Base qualities are not at hand, and no much larger clone is one base apart.

TCR CDR3 regions were amplified from genomic DNA by multiplex PCR using the deep immunoSEQ assay. Extracted genomic DNA from each cell subset was spread evenly across all wells of several immunoSEQ 96-well plates, with each plate serving as a replicate. Each replicate PCR for sorted subsets received roughly 200 ng genomic DNA, equal to 28,000 or so T cell genomes. Purified libraries were quantified with a Qubit 3.0 fluorometer, sized on a Bioanalyzer 2100, and re-quantified with the KAPA Library Quantification kit. Every immunoSEQ 96-well plate was sequenced on a dedicated single-read 150-cycle Illumina NextSeq 550 flow cell. Per the original workflow: Because the immunoSEQ output included only junctional sequences and no quality scores, the filtering could not be the same as the filtering used for full-length reads. To assign V/J genes and CDR3, sequences were annotated against IMGT germline references using PyIR, a Python wrapper for IgBLAST v1.9. Any read was removed if the V/J assignment was weak (E-value above 1e-6), the CDR3 was missing, or the read contained stop codons, out-of-frame junctions, or ambiguous translated residues. V3J clonotypes were defined as sequences sharing an identical inferred V gene, J gene, and CDR3 amino acid sequence. Percentage overlap between repertoires was computed as shared unique clonotypes divided by the size of the smaller repertoire. Three approaches were used to assess repertoire richness: RTK rarefaction, the Chao1 estimator, and Recon v2.1 estimates of unobserved clonotypes. For all TCRbeta clonotypes obtained by the gDNA method from a few donors, generation probabilities were computed with OLGA. TCRdb mirrors the immuneACCESS table, restricted to in-frame sequences. Some clones are absent from its copies; in checked studies, under half trace to an unresolved V gene, and the reason for the others is unknown. That table furnishes V, J and clone size, whereas the DNA furnished D and trimming. The sample table contains some 1,600,000 clones; only one count was recorded for 95% to 99% of them. Of the sample, about 0.4% is held by the ten largest clones.

The donors were healthy, HIV-negative adults who had no recently reported acute infections or vaccinations. All donors were Caucasian adults living in Nashville, Tennessee, USA. Magnetic negative selection was used to enrich CD4+ T cells, after which naive cells were positively selected on CD45RA and the negative fraction became the memory subset. After blood collection by leukapheresis, PBMCs were isolated using Ficoll-Histopaque density gradient centrifugation and then cryopreserved in the vapor phase of liquid nitrogen. Purity and quantity of every magnetically sorted T cell population were checked by analytical flow cytometry. From each sorted fraction, genomic DNA was isolated and quantified by UV absorbance on a Nanodrop 2000c. This receptor was taken from a young man in good health. Sequencing was done on a sample of naive CD4+ T cells sorted from blood. Per the publication, the cell subset or site label means: CD45RA+ positively selected.

The DNA sequence is TGCGCCAGCAGCGGGACTAGCGGGAGCCCAAACACCGGGGAGCTGTTTTTT. Translated, it gives CASSGTSGSPNTGELFF. The chain links TRBV10-1 with TRBJ2-2; 14 middle bases align to TRBD2. Via the germline V gene (reference sequence), CDR1 is WNHNN and CDR2 SYGVQD. V loses 6 bases at its end and J loses 2 bases; junction bases beyond the gene matches: 5. The CDR3 holds 17 amino acids from the cysteine to the phenylalanine. The entry retains the CDR3 DNA only, 51 bases that are in frame from base 1.